Listed here is a single T cell receptor (beta chain). The entry originates in a study of blood T cell repertoires in COVID-19. Study details: Sites in the United States, Italy and Spain provided acute and convalescent COVID-19 samples. Sample material is recorded as cDNA or gDNA derived from T cells, B-cell-depleted T cells, or PBMCs.

Authors' data handling: Using reference gene primer amplification, nucleated cell counts were estimated. Clones were read by immunoSEQ multiplex PCR, and TCRdb kept only the in-frame ones, dropping some. V, J and clone size are taken as reported in that table, and D and trimming were inferred from the DNA itself. The table includes 200,000 to 250,000 clones, around 84% detected once. The CDR3 contains 15 residues. Unmatched junction bases numbered 7, after V lost 5 bases and J lost 3 bases. Germline V gene data show CDR1 as SGHTA and CDR2 as FQGNSA. Material: peripheral blood. V gene TRBV7-2 combines with J gene TRBJ2-1; 7 bases match TRBD2. The clonotype comes from a man aged 45 to 65 with active or convalescent COVID-19. The CDR3 DNA is TGTGCCAGCAGCGTACGAGCGGGGCACTACAATGAGCAGTTCTTC. It specifies CASSVRAGHYNEQFF.